The next 6 T cell receptor beta chains were all read from a single sample in a study of graft-versus-host responses after intestinal transplantation. Their recognized antigens are unknown. The protocol was immunoSEQ multiplex PCR, while the TCRdb copy is restricted to in-frame clones and leaves out a portion. The table records around 100,000 clones, roughly 90% of them present only once. Sample: unstimulated CD4+ T cells sorted from spleen or lymph node cells, taken before transplant. These receptors were taken from a human donor who was the organ donor for an intestinal transplant.

The genes are TRBV5-1 and TRBJ2-3; TRBD1 agrees at 7 bases. CDR3 length equals 13 residues. Germline V gives CDR1 SGHRS, CDR2 YFSETQ. The V gene end was trimmed by 4 bases and the J gene end by 6 bases; junction bases not matched to a gene: 5. CDR3 loop: CASSQMTGDTQYF. CDR3 coding DNA: TGCGCCAGCAGCCAGATGACAGGGGATACGCAGTATTTT.

J is TRBJ1-4 and V is TRBV4-2, with D maybe TRBD1 (5 bases). Germline CDR1 LGHNA, CDR2 YNFKEQ. This CDR3 is 16 amino acids long. V dropped 4 bases and J dropped 3 bases, with 15 bases sitting between them. The CDR3 is CASSPNGGFANEKLFF. The DNA for the CDR3 is TGTGCCAGCAGCCCCAACGGGGGTTTCGCTAATGAAAAACTGTTTTTT.

The chain is built from TRBV2 and TRBJ1-1, with TRBD1 matching over 7 bases. The germline CDR1 and CDR2 sequences are SNHLY and FYNNEI. This CDR3 is 14 amino acids long. With V trimmed by 6 bases and J by 4 bases, 8 bases remained unmatched. CDR3 in DNA: TGTGCCAGCAGCCAAACCCAGGGGGGCACTGAAGCTTTCTTT. This codes for CASSQTQGGTEAFF.

The chain combines TRBV6-1 with TRBJ1-1; unclear D gene. CDR1 MNHNS and CDR2 SASEGT come from the germline V gene. Trimming left V 1 base short and J 3 bases short, with 12 bases between. CDR3 length: 15 amino acids. The CDR3 reads CASSEGTPAHTEAFF. CDR3 sequence (DNA): TGTGCCAGCAGTGAAGGGACCCCTGCGCACACTGAAGCTTTCTTT.

This chain links TRBV4-2 with TRBJ1-2; no clear D. CDR1 and CDR2 (germline): LGHNA, YNFKEQ. The CDR3 is 12 residues long. V dropped 0 bases and J dropped 6 bases, with 5 bases sitting between them. Here the CDR3 reads CASSQDRNGYTF. CDR3 DNA: TGTGCCAGCAGCCAAGATAGGAATGGCTACACCTTC.

The chain has TRBV20-1 and TRBJ2-3, with D unclear. Trimming took off 2 bases at V and 6 bases at J, with 3 bases between the two ends. CDR1 is DFQATT and CDR2 is SNEGSKA in the germline V gene (reference sequence). CDR3 size: 10 residues. The CDR3 sequence: CSARQDTQYF. The DNA for the CDR3 is TGCAGTGCTAGACAGGATACGCAGTATTTT.